The sequence of this TCR beta chain was determined in a study of post-analysis software for immune sequencing data. Findings and caveats of the study: Significantly lower normalized Chao1 diversity was seen in multiple sclerosis patients than in controls. Samples from one preparation batch, clustered by F measure, grouped strongly together. Comparison of patients with controls showed five TRBV segments more frequent in patients, TRBV5-6, TRBV5-1 and TRBV20-1 among them.

Researchers reported that TCR beta cDNA libraries carried unique molecular identifiers. MiXCR, applied by TCRdb to the PCR reads, yields one record per CDR3 protein. The sample lists fewer than 550,000 distinct CDR3 sequences, under 40% occurring once. On this clonotype: As yet, its antigen is unknown.

The germline V gene encodes CDR1 MNHEY and CDR2 SVGAGI. This CDR3 has 14 residues. The V end lost 10 bases, the J end lost 4 bases, and 16 bases lay between the germline ends. The TCR was taken from a girl aged 2-17 years with multiple sclerosis. Sequenced: blood. The chain links TRBV6-5 to TRBJ1-4; TRBD1 is a possible D gene (5 bases). The CDR3 bases are TGTGCCACCCCGGGACGCTCCTTTAATGAAAAACTGTTTTTT. Its translation: CATPGRSFNEKLFF.